Given below is one TCR beta chain in context. The data stem from a study of OX40 agonist ivuxolimab in advanced cancers. Some clones are missing from TCRdb's copy, which holds only in-frame ones; the method was immunoSEQ multiplex PCR. This table has approximately 65,000 clones, more than 85% appearing once. J was trimmed by 6 bases and V by 8 bases; bases with no gene match: 13. The CDR3 sequence is 15 residues long. This clonotype was obtained from an adult with an advanced solid tumor such as melanoma, head and neck, liver or kidney cancer. The sequences come from CD4+ or CD8+ T cells sorted from blood, collected in a trial of the OX40 agonist ivuxolimab. The chain joins TRBV5-3 to TRBJ2-2; 7 positions agree with TRBD1. TRBV5-3 is flagged as an ORF with uncertain function. Written as DNA, the CDR3 is TGTGCCAGCAGCCCGAGACAGGGTGGACCCGGGGAGCTGTTTTTT. Translation gives CASSPRQGGPGELFF.